The rows below give T cell receptor beta chains drawn from one sample of a study of cytomegalovirus exposure and HLA in healthy donors. Only in-frame clones appear in the TCRdb table, and some are missing; sequencing was by immunoSEQ multiplex PCR. This sample carries approximately 150,000 clones, about 71% of them seen once, and the ten largest clones take under 3.5%. Sequenced material: PBMCs. Receptors were obtained from a woman aged 30 to 39 in good health and CMV-seronegative. CDR3s include the opening cysteine and the closing phenylalanine or tryptophan. D genes are given only for firm matches. A row's size may be missing; if present it is once, few, many or a size class.

TRBV11-1	TRBJ2-7	.	.	CASSQASYEQYF	TGTGCCAGCAGCCAAGCTTCCTACGAGCAGTACTTC
TRBV4-2	TRBJ1-2	.	.	CASSQDRTAHGYTF	TGTGCCAGCAGCCAAGATCGGACAGCCCATGGCTACACCTTC
TRBV28	TRBJ1-2	few	TRBD1	CASSPPSRLTGGRGYTF	TGTGCCAGCAGTCCCCCCAGCAGGTTGACAGGGGGCCGTGGCTACACCTTC
TRBV11-3	TRBJ2-1	.	.	CASSTEKEQFF	TGTGCCAGCAGCACGGAGAAGGAGCAGTTCTTC
TRBV7-9	TRBJ2-5	few	.	CASSPYSGETQYF	TGTGCCAGCAGCCCGTACAGTGGGGAGACCCAGTACTTC
TRBV2	TRBJ2-7	.	TRBD2	CASSELAGESEQYF	TGTGCCAGCAGTGAACTAGCGGGAGAATCTGAGCAGTACTTC
TRBV15	TRBJ2-7	.	TRBD1	CATSRAGGTYEQYF	TGTGCCACCAGCAGAGCAGGGGGTACCTACGAGCAGTACTTC
TRBV9	TRBJ2-1	.	.	CASSVEGVRYNEQFF	TGTGCCAGCAGCGTAGAAGGGGTGAGGTACAATGAGCAGTTCTTC
TRBV6-5	TRBJ1-1	.	.	CASTQGSEAFF	TGTGCCAGCACCCAGGGGTCTGAAGCTTTCTTT
TRBV30	TRBJ1-6	once	.	CAWSQDSTNSPLHF	TGTGCCTGGAGCCAGGACAGCACCAATTCACCCCTCCACTTT
TRBV5-1	TRBJ2-5	.	.	CASSKGQPYQETQYF	TGCGCCAGCAGCAAAGGACAACCGTACCAAGAGACCCAGTACTTC
TRBV11-1	TRBJ1-1	.	.	CASSFNRNTEAFF	TGTGCCAGCAGCTTCAACAGGAACACTGAAGCTTTCTTT
TRBV2	TRBJ2-6	.	.	CASISVSGANVLTF	TGTGCCAGCATTTCAGTATCTGGGGCCAACGTCCTGACTTTC
TRBV5-1	TRBJ1-6	.	TRBD1	CASSLGTGYSPLHF	TGCGCCAGCAGCTTAGGGACAGGGTATTCACCCCTCCACTTT
TRBV7-2	TRBJ1-5	.	.	CASSPRYISNQPQHF	TGTGCCAGCAGCCCCAGATATATTAGCAATCAGCCCCAGCATTTT
TRBV27	TRBJ1-2	few	.	CASSWREHYGYTF	TGTGCCAGCAGTTGGCGGGAACACTATGGCTACACCTTC
TRBV7-9	TRBJ2-1	few	.	CASSLYGEQFF	TGTGCCAGCAGCTTGTACGGTGAGCAGTTCTTC
TRBV4-1	TRBJ1-2	.	.	CASSQGLGVNYGYTF	TGCGCCAGCAGCCAAGGGTTAGGGGTGAACTATGGCTACACCTTC
TRBV11-2	TRBJ1-1	few	.	CASSLGAEAFF	TGTGCCAGCAGCTTGGGCGCTGAAGCTTTCTTT
TRBV2	TRBJ2-5	.	TRBD1	CASIQQGSLGGETQYF	TGTGCCAGCATTCAACAGGGGTCACTTGGGGGAGAGACCCAGTACTTC
TRBV19	TRBJ2-1	.	TRBD2	CASSIGGGPYNEQFF	TGTGCCAGTAGTATAGGCGGGGGGCCTTACAATGAGCAGTTCTTC
TRBV27	TRBJ2-1	few	.	CASSFLDEQFF	TGTGCCAGCAGTTTCTTAGATGAGCAGTTCTTC
TRBV7-2	TRBJ2-2	.	.	CASSLRSAGELFF	TGTGCCAGCAGCTTAAGAAGCGCCGGGGAGCTGTTTTTT
TRBV7-2	TRBJ1-5	.	.	CASSLEGQGGQPQHF	TGTGCCAGCAGCTTAGAGGGGCAGGGAGGGCAGCCCCAGCATTTT
TRBV9	TRBJ2-3	.	.	CASSVGQAGGTDTQYF	TGTGCCAGCAGCGTAGGGCAGGCCGGCGGGACAGATACGCAGTATTTT
TRBV6-6	TRBJ1-5	.	TRBD1	CASQGQGANQPQHF	TGTGCCAGCCAGGGACAGGGGGCCAATCAGCCCCAGCATTTT
TRBV7-6	TRBJ2-6	.	.	CASSLGGRAGANVLTF	TGTGCCAGCAGCTTAGGCGGAAGAGCTGGGGCCAACGTCCTGACTTTC